A selection of T cell receptor beta chains follows, all from one sample in a study of PD-1 blockade in classical Hodgkin lymphoma. Here immunoSEQ multiplex PCR was the method, and the copy in TCRdb shows in-frame clones only, minus some. The sample lists tens of thousands of clones, about 70% seen once, with around 1.3% in the top ten. Specimen: CD4+ T cells from blood, collected before the fourth cycle of nivolumab. The source of these receptors is a human donor with classical Hodgkin lymphoma. Each CDR3 is given without its conserved first and last residue.

>TRBJ1-6|TRBV30
AWTSFTGNILPHNSPLH
>TRBJ1-2|TRBV2
ASSLFRDRANYGYT
>TRBJ2-7|TRBV7-2
ASSLGLEQY
>TRBJ2-7|TRBV6-5
ASIGVHEQY
>TRBJ1-2|TRBV5-1
ASSGTGTNYGYT
>TRBJ2-7|TRBV28
ASSFPRLAGGLRQY
>TRBJ2-2|TRBV6-6
ASSLSNTGELF
>TRBJ1-2|TRBV4-3
ASSQDFAGYNYGYT
>TRBJ2-7|TRBV7-2
ASSLPTLGEQY
>TRBJ1-1|TRBV7-9
ASSLEVKRKANTEAF
>TRBJ1-2|TRBV4-3
ASSPTTPPGPYGYT
>TRBJ1-1|TRBV2
ASSEGRYTEAF
>TRBJ2-1|TRBV2
ASSVDRGSF
>TRBJ2-3|TRBV4-1
ASSQDRGQGAADTQY
>TRBJ2-7|TRBV4-2
ASSLSQRTGGSYQY
>TRBJ2-7|TRBV7-8
ASSLGGTGIYEQY
>TRBJ2-3|TRBV18
ASSPRGTDTQY
>TRBJ2-6|TRBV28
ASSGQSFSGANVLT
>TRBJ2-5|TRBV7-2
ASSSGLAGGLGETQY
>TRBJ2-3|TRBV28
ASSLPVEATDTQY
>TRBJ2-5|TRBV7-3
ASSNGVQETQY
>TRBJ2-7|TRBV5-1
ASSFGTSGGRYEQY
>TRBJ1-1|TRBV5-4
ASSPLGVGNTEAF
>TRBJ1-2|TRBV7-2
ASSLTGSGYT
>TRBJ1-2|TRBV2
ASSVGQGHYGYT
>TRBJ2-5|TRBV28
ASTTRAGGLGETQY
>TRBJ2-7|TRBV7-9
ASSLSAGLSEQY
>TRBJ1-5|TRBV19
ASSTSTGYSQPQH
>TRBJ2-7|TRBV6-5
ASSYEAGISYEQY
>TRBJ1-2|TRBV27
ASSLRESYGYT
>TRBJ2-1|TRBV6-1
ASNQLAGGDTWV
>TRBJ1-1|TRBV4-3
ASSRRAWDTEAF
>TRBJ1-5|TRBV5-1
ASSLGVNNQPQH
>TRBJ2-7|TRBV4-2
ASSQEGSPYYEQY
>TRBJ2-7|TRBV28
ASSLDSGQPFYEQY
>TRBJ2-2|TRBV12-5
ASGLVATGFANTGELF
>TRBJ1-1|TRBV19
ASNLDTDTEAF
>TRBJ2-5|TRBV11-2
ASSLGDRETQY
>TRBJ1-3|TRBV14
ASSQGWGKDGNTIY
>TRBJ1-1|TRBV5-6
ASSPLMRRNTEAF
>TRBJ2-5|TRBV7-2
ASSIQKTQY
>TRBJ1-2|TRBV7-9
ATRIDHNYGYT
>TRBJ1-5|TRBV13
ASSPVQGVCSNQPQH
>TRBJ2-4|TRBV7-9
ASSLGTAKLAKNIQY
>TRBJ2-2|TRBV5-1
ASSLDGRRMVSGELF
>TRBJ1-5|TRBV7-9
ASSLDRRQPQH